This T cell receptor beta chain was profiled in a study of OX40 agonist ivuxolimab in advanced cancers. Overall study context: Among those treated, three patients had partial responses, one with hepatocellular carcinoma and two with cutaneous melanoma. The study, taken as a whole, reports: CD8+ T cells (on average) carried more expanded clones than CD4+ T cells. Both blood CD4+ and CD8+ T cells showed clonal growth by week 6 at 0.1 to 3.0 mg/kg.

This clone was recorded only once. The antigen remains undetermined. After removal of 5 bases from V and 3 bases from J, the junction contained 3 bases not matched to a gene. Germline V CDR1 and CDR2: SSHAT, FNYEAQ (reference sequence). CDR3 length equals 15 residues. Assay used: immunoSEQ multiplex PCR; TCRdb lists only in-frame clones, some missing. The sample has approximately 50,000 clones; approximately 80% are singletons. The V and J genes are TRBV7-7 and TRBJ2-3, with TRBD2 matching over 12 bases. Sequencing was performed on CD4+ or CD8+ T cells sorted from blood, taken in a trial of the OX40 agonist ivuxolimab. This TCR derives from an adult with an advanced solid tumor such as melanoma, head and neck, liver or kidney cancer. The CDR3 loop reads CASSPSGGATDTQYF. The CDR3 DNA is TGTGCCAGCAGCCCTAGCGGGGGGGCAACAGATACGCAGTATTTT.